These 4 T cell receptor beta chains were sequenced from one sample in a study of control samples from healthy donors and cancer patients. The protocol was immunoSEQ multiplex PCR, while the TCRdb copy is restricted to in-frame clones and leaves out a portion. Found here are around 200,000 clones, about nine tenths of them singletons; the top ten hold approximately 1.4%. The sample comprised blood. Receptors originate from a woman in her 30s in good health.

The chain links TRBV28 to TRBJ1-2; TRBD1 agrees at 9 bases. With V trimmed by 5 bases and J by 8 bases, 9 bases remained unmatched. The CDR3 contains 14 residues. Germline CDR1 is MDHEN and CDR2 is SYDVKM. As DNA, the CDR3 is TGTGCCAGCAGTCAAAACAGGGGGCTCCGGGGCTACACCTTC. It codes for CASSQNRGLRGYTF.

The chain is built from TRBV7-6 and TRBJ1-6; TRBD1 aligns across 9 bases. V was clipped by 1 base and J by 8 bases; unmatched bases: 6. CDR1 is SGHVS and CDR2 is FNYEAQ in the germline V gene. This CDR3 contains 16 residues. For the CDR3, the DNA is TGTGCCAGCAGCTTAGTAGGGGGACAGGGTCATTCACCCCTCCACTTT. It codes for CASSLVGGQGHSPLHF.

The chain is built from TRBV6-5 and TRBJ2-7; a possible D gene is TRBD2 (5 bases). This CDR3 is 13 amino acids long. Between the trimmed V and J ends, which lost 5 bases and 4 bases, there was a span of 12 bases. Germline CDR1 and CDR2: MNHEY and SVGAGI. The CDR3 coding sequence is TGTGCCAGCAGTCAAACACTAGGGTACGAGCAGTACTTC. Translated: CASSQTLGYEQYF.

The rearrangement links TRBV6-4 to TRBJ2-3; 9 bases align to TRBD2. CDR1 and CDR2 (germline): MRHNA, SNTAGT. The CDR3 length is 15 residues. V was pared by 3 bases and J by 4 bases, with 5 bases of the junction left unmatched. CDR3: CASSDGSGSADTQYF. The CDR3 DNA is TGTGCCAGCAGTGATGGTAGCGGGAGCGCAGATACGCAGTATTTT.